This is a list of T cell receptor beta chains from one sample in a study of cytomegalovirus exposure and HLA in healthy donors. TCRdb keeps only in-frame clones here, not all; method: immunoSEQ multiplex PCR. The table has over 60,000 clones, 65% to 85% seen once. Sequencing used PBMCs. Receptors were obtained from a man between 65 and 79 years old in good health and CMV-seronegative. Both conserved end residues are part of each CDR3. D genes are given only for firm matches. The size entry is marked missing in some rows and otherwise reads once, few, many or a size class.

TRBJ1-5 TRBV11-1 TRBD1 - TGTGCCAGCAGCGAAGGGACAGGGGGCCACCGTTGGCCCCAGCATTTT CASSEGTGGHRWPQHF
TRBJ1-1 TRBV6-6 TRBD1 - TGTGCCAGCAGGGGCCTGGGACAGAAAAACACTGAAGCTTTCTTT CASRGLGQKNTEAFF
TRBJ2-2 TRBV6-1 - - TGTGCCAGCACCGAGACAGGGAACACCGGGGAGCTGTTTTTT CASTETGNTGELFF
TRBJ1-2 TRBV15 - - TGTGCCACCAGCAGAGAGGGGGGGCCTAAGGGCTACACCTTC CATSREGGPKGYTF
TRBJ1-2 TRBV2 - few TGTGCCAGCAGTGAACAAGGGGCGGCTGGCTACACCTTC CASSEQGAAGYTF
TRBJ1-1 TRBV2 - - TGTGCCAGCAGTGAATTAGGGGCCCTGAACACTGAAGCTTTCTTT CASSELGALNTEAFF
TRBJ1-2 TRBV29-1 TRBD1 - TGCAGCGCTGCGACAGGGGACAGTTACGGCTACACCTTC CSAATGDSYGYTF
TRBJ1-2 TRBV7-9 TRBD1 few TGTTCCAGCAGCTTATCTCTCCCACCCAGGGACAGGGTCGGCTACACCTTC CSSSLSLPPRDRVGYTF
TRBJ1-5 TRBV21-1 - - TGTGCCAGCAGCAAAGGATCAGGGGCCCGAGGCAATCAGCCCCAGCATTTT CASSKGSGARGNQPQHF
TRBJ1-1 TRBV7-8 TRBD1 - TGTGCCAGCAGCGGGACAGGGGGCGGAGGGACTGAAGCTTTCTTT CASSGTGGGGTEAFF
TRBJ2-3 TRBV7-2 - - TGTGCCAGCAGCCCCCCTAGGGGGAGCACAGATACGCAGTATTTT CASSPPRGSTDTQYF
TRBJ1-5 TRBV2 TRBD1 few TGTGCCAGCAGCACGGGACAGGCAAACAATCAGCCCCAGCATTTT CASSTGQANNQPQHF
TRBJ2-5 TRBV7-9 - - TGTGCCAGCAGCTTTCCGGGAACAGTCCAAGAGACCCAGTACTTC CASSFPGTVQETQYF
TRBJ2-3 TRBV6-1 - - TGTGCCAGCAGTGAACCCGTGGCGGTGAGCACAGATACGCAGTATTTT CASSEPVAVSTDTQYF
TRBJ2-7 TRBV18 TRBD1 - TGTGCCAGCTCACCCCCCTCCGGGACAGCCGCCTACGAGCAGTACTTC CASSPPSGTAAYEQYF
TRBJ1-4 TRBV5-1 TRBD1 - TGCGCCAGCAGCTGGGGGACAGGGGGTAATGAAAAACTGTTTTTT CASSWGTGGNEKLFF
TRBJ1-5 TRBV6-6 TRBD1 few TGTGCCAGCAGTTACGGACAGGGAACGGTTCAGCCCCAGCATTTT CASSYGQGTVQPQHF
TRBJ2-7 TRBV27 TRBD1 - TGTGCCAGCAGCCCAACCGGGACAGCCGTTGGCGAGCAGTACTTC CASSPTGTAVGEQYF
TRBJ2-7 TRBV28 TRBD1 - TGTGCCAGCACCTTGGGGACAGGGGGCAACGAGCAGTACTTC CASTLGTGGNEQYF
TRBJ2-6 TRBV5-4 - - TGTGCCAGCAACCAGGGGACTGGGGCCAACGTCCTGACTTTC CASNQGTGANVLTF
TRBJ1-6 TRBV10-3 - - TGTGCCATCAGGCCGGGGAAGTTTGGAGATAATTCACCCCTCCACTTT CAIRPGKFGDNSPLHF
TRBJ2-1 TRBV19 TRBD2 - TGTGCCAGTAGTACCAGAACTAGCGGGAGATTCGATGAGCAGTTCTTC CASSTRTSGRFDEQFF
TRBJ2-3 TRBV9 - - TGTGCCAGCAGCGCAAGCCCCCTCGGAGATACGCAGTATTTT CASSASPLGDTQYF
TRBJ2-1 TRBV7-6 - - TGTGCCAGCAGCCCCCTAACAGTCCCCTCACGTGAGCAGTTCTTC CASSPLTVPSREQFF
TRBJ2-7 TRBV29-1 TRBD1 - TGCAGCGTTGGGTGGGGACAGGGCCACGAGCAGTACTTC CSVGWGQGHEQYF
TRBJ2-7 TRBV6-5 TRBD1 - TGTGCCAGCAAACCGGGACAGGGGAGCTCCTACGAGCAGTACTTC CASKPGQGSSYEQYF
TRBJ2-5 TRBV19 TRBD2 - TGTGCCAGTAGTATGGGGTCGTTGACTAGCGGGGGGGACGAGACCCAGTACTTC CASSMGSLTSGGDETQYF
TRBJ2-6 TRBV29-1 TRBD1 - TGCAGCGTCCCTGACCCCCGGGACAGTGCCAGATCTGGGGCCAACGTCCTGACTTTC CSVPDPRDSARSGANVLTF
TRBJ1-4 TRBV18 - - TGTGCCAGCTCAACAGGGAGAATCATGGAAAAACTGTTTTTT CASSTGRIMEKLFF
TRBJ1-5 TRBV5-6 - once TGTGCCAGCAGCTTCTACAGGTTCCTTCGACGATTAAATCAGCCCCAGCATTTT CASSFYRFLRRLNQPQHF
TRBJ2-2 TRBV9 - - TGTGCCAGCCACAAGGCGGGCACCGGGGAGCTGTTTTTT CASHKAGTGELFF
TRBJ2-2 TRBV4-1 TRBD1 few TGCGCCAGCAGCCGGGGACAGGGCTGGACCGGGGAGCTGTTTTTT CASSRGQGWTGELFF